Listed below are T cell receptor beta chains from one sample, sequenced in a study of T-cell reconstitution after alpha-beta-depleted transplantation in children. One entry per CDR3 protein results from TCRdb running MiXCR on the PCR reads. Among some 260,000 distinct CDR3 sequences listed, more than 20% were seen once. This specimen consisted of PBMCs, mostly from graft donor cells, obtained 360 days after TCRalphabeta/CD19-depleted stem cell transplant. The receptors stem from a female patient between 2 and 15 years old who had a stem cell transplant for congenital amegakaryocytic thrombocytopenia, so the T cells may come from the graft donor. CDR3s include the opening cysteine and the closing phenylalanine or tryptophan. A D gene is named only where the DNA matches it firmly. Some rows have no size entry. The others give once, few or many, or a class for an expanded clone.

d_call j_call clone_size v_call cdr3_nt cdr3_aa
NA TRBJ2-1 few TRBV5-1 TGCGCCAGCAGCGCGGACTACTACCTTCCGAAGTTCTTC CASSADYYLPKFF
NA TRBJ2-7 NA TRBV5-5 TGTGCCAGCAGCTTGGCGGTACCTCCATTGAGGGACCCCTACGAGCAGTACTTC CASSLAVPPLRDPYEQYF
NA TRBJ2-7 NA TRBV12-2 TGTGCAAGTCGCTTACCCAACGACAGGAGAAGCTCCTACGAGCAGTACTTC CASRLPNDRRSSYEQYF
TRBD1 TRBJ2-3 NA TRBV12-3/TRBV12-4 TGTGCCAGCAGTTTAGTAGTCGACAGGGGTCCGCAGTATTTT CASSLVVDRGPQYF
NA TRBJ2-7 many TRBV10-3 TGTGCCATCAGTGAGCCCGAGCGCGAGCAGTACTTC CAISEPEREQYF
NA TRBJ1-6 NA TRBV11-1 TGTGCCAGCAGCTTAGGGGCTTCAGGACGGAATAATTCACCCCTCCACTTT CASSLGASGRNNSPLHF
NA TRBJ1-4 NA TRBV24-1 TGTGCCACCAGTGATGGGTGGCCCGTAAGAAATGAAAAACTGTTTTTT CATSDGWPVRNEKLFF
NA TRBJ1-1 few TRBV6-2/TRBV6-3 TGTGCCAGCAGTTCCGACAGGAGCGGAGCTTTCTTT CASSSDRSGAFF
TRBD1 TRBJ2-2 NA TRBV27 TGTGCCAGCAGTTCGGGACAGAGAAGGGCCATTGCGAACACCGGGGAGCTGTTTTTT CASSSGQRRAIANTGELFF
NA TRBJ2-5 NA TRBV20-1 TGCAGTGCCATGAGGGACCAACAAGAGACCCAGTACTTC CSAMRDQQETQYF